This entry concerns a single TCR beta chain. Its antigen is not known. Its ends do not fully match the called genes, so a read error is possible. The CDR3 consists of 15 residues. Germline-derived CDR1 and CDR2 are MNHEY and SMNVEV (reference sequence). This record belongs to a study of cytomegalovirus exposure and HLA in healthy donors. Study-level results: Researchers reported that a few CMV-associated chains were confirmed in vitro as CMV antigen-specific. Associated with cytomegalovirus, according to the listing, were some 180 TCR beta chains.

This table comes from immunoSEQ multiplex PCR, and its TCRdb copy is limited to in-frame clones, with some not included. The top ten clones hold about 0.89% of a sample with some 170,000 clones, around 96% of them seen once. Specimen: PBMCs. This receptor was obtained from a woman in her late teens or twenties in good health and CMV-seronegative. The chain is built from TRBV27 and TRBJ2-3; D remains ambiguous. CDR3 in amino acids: CASSLSHGPTDTQYF. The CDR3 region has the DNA TGTGCCAGCAGTCTATCCCACGGTCCCACAGATACGCAGTATTTT.